This entry features one T cell receptor (beta chain) sequence. This sample is part of a study of blood T cell repertoires in COVID-19. Study-wide background: Spain, Italy and the United States supplied samples that represented acute and convalescent COVID-19.

V trimming: 4 bases; J trimming: 0 bases; junction bases outside the gene matches: 3. In germline, CDR1 is SGHDT, CDR2 YYEEEE. The CDR3 covers 16 residues. How the authors handled the data: Estimation of nucleated cell counts was performed using reference gene primer amplification. TCRdb's table, derived via immunoSEQ multiplex PCR, lists solely in-frame clones and lacks some. V and J calls and clone size are copied from that table; D and trimming were computed from the DNA. The sample has under 350,000 clones, about 89% seen once. This TCR derives from a man aged 40-55 years with acute or convalescent COVID-19. The specimen was peripheral blood. The J gene is TRBJ1-6, the V gene TRBV5-6, with TRBD1 matching 8 bases. As DNA, the CDR3 is TGTGCCAGCAGCCCCGGACAGGGCTCCTATAATTCACCCCTCCACTTT. This codes for CASSPGQGSYNSPLHF.